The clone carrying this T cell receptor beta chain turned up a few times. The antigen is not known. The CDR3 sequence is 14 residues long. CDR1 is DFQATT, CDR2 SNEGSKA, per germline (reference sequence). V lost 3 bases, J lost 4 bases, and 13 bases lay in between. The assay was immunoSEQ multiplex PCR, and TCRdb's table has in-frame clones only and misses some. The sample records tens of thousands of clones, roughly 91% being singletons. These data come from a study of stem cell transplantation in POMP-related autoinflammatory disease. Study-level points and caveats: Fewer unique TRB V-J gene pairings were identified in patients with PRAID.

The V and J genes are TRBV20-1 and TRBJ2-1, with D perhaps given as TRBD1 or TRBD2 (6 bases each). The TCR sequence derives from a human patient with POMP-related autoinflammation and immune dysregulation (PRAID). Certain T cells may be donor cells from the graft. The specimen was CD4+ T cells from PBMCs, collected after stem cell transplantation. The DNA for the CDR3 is TGCAGTGCTAGTCTCCGGGGGCGGTACAATGAGCAGTTCTTC. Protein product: CSASLRGRYNEQFF.